The 20 T cell receptor beta chains in this list originate from one sample, sequenced in a study of shared clonotypes between healthy human individuals. Using immunoSEQ multiplex PCR, the repertoire was profiled, and TCRdb retains in-frame clones only, with some absent. Seen here are a few million clones, 90% to 95% observed once, and the top ten hold over 0.12%. The source material was naive CD4+ T cells sorted from blood. The sample's subset: CD45RA+ positively selected. The source of these receptors is a man younger than 35 in good health.

This chain connects TRBV29-1 to TRBJ2-7; 8 nucleotides agree with TRBD1. Trimming took 6 bases from V and 2 from J; bases not matched to a gene: 9. Germline V gene data show CDR1 as SQVTM and CDR2 as ANQGSEA. This CDR3 has 14 amino acids. The CDR3 bases are TGCAGCGTGACGCCGGGACAGGCCACCTACGAGCAGTACTTC. This sequence encodes CSVTPGQATYEQYF.

This clone was seen only once. V gene TRBV7-8 combines with J gene TRBJ2-5; 11 bases fit TRBD1. There are 16 residues in the CDR3. Germline values: CDR1 SGHVS, CDR2 FQNEAQ. Losses at the gene ends were 0 bases for V and 2 bases for J; bases not matched to a gene: 2. CDR3 in amino acids: CASSLAGTGGQETQYF. The CDR3 coding sequence is TGTGCCAGCAGCTTAGCCGGGACAGGGGGGCAAGAGACCCAGTACTTC.

The V gene is TRBV30, the J gene TRBJ1-6; TRBD1 matches 7 bases. This CDR3 comprises 14 residues. Unmatched junction bases numbered 8, after V lost 4 bases and J lost 8 bases. Germline V lookup: CDR1 GTSNPN, CDR2 SVGIG (reference sequence). The CDR3 region has the DNA TGTGCCTGGATCACCAGGGGGGCAGATTCACCCCTCCACTTT. Its translation: CAWITRGADSPLHF. Drawing the rest from reference TRBV30 and TRBJ1-6, the complete variable domain is SQTIHQWPATLVQPVGSPLSLECTVEGTSNPNLYWYRQAAGRGLQLLFYSVGIGQISSEVPQNLSASRPQDRQFILSSKKLLLSDSGFYLCAWITRGADSPLHFGNGTRLTVT.

The V gene is TRBV7-9, the J gene TRBJ2-2; D is uncertain. Per the germline V gene, CDR1 is SEHNR and CDR2 is FQNEAQ (reference sequence). V dropped 1 base and J dropped 0 bases, with 9 bases sitting between them. CDR3 length: 16 residues. The CDR3 protein is CASSLEKGSNTGELFF. DNA of the CDR3: TGTGCCAGCAGCTTAGAGAAAGGATCGAACACCGGGGAGCTGTTTTTT.

In its sample, this clone was seen once. V and J are TRBV6-1 and TRBJ2-3, with 8 bases fitting TRBD2. This CDR3 comprises 14 residues. Germline V gene data show CDR1 as MNHNS and CDR2 as SASEGT. The V gene end was trimmed by 7 bases and the J gene end by 2 bases; junction bases not matched to a gene: 5. The CDR3 nucleotides read TGTGCCAGCAAAAGGACTAGCACCACAGATACGCAGTATTTT. It is translated as CASKRTSTTDTQYF.

The chain is built from TRBV30 and TRBJ2-1; D tentatively fits TRBD1 or TRBD2 (5 bases each). The germline V gene encodes CDR1 GTSNPN and CDR2 SVGIG (reference sequence). The CDR3 contains 12 residues. V was pared by 3 bases and J by 10 bases, with 13 bases between. The CDR3 loop reads CAWSPGSREQFF. DNA of the CDR3: TGTGCCTGGAGCCCAGGGAGTCGGGAGCAGTTCTTC.

As for this clone: In the same sample, other DNA sequences code for this CDR3. The rearrangement uses TRBV19 and TRBJ2-1, with 15 bases aligning to TRBD2. The CDR3 spans 16 residues. Losses at the gene ends were 5 bases for V and 4 bases for J; bases not matched to a gene: 3. Germline V CDR1 and CDR2: LNHDA, SQIVND (reference sequence). The CDR3 sequence is CASSPGLAGGYNEQFF. CDR3 DNA: TGTGCCAGTAGTCCTGGACTAGCGGGAGGGTACAATGAGCAGTTCTTC.

The chain has TRBV6-1 and TRBJ1-1, with D uncertain. CDR1 is MNHNS, CDR2 SASEGT, per germline. V lost 4 bases and J lost 0, with 9 bases in between. The CDR3 covers 14 residues. The CDR3 protein is CASSGAYMNTEAFF. CDR3 bases: TGTGCCAGCAGTGGGGCCTATATGAACACTGAAGCTTTCTTT.

V gene TRBV29-1 combines with J gene TRBJ2-7, with D tentatively TRBD1 or TRBD2 (5 bases each). V was shortened by 2 bases and J by 2 bases, with 13 bases between the two germline ends. CDR1 and CDR2 (germline): SQVTM, ANQGSEA. The CDR3 length is 14 residues. The CDR3 protein is CSVEKGTGTYEQYF. CDR3 sequence (DNA): TGCAGCGTTGAAAAGGGGACGGGGACCTACGAGCAGTACTTC.

This chain uses TRBV5-1 with TRBJ2-1; 11 nucleotides align to TRBD2. This CDR3 region has 16 residues. The V and J ends lost 4 bases and 5 bases, in that order; junction bases with no gene match: 8. The germline CDR1 and CDR2 sequences are SGHRS and YFSETQ. The CDR3 spells CASSRAGTSGHNEQFF. The CDR3 DNA reads TGCGCCAGCAGCCGGGCCGGGACTAGCGGTCACAATGAGCAGTTCTTC.

V gene TRBV7-8 combines with J gene TRBJ2-2; 7 bases agree with TRBD2. J gave up 1 base and V 5 bases, and 4 bases lay outside the gene matches. Germline CDR1 is SGHVS and CDR2 is FQNEAQ. The CDR3 is 15 residues long. CDR3 residues: CASSKQRENTGELFF. Written as DNA, the CDR3 is TGTGCCAGCAGCAAACAGCGGGAGAACACCGGGGAGCTGTTTTTT.

Details on this clone: Other DNA variants within this sample encode the same CDR3. The genes are TRBV5-1 and TRBJ2-5; D not resolved. V lost 0 bases to trimming and J lost 4 bases, with 10 bases between them. The germline V gene has CDR1 SGHRS and CDR2 YFSETQ. This CDR3 has 14 amino acids. Written as DNA, the CDR3 is TGCGCCAGCAGCTTGGGGCGGTCCGGAGAGACCCAGTACTTC. It translates to CASSLGRSGETQYF.

The chain links TRBV19 to TRBJ2-5; D is perhaps TRBD1 or TRBD2 (5 bases each). V lost 1 base and J 4 bases, leaving 16 bases between the germline ends. The germline V gene encodes CDR1 LNHDA and CDR2 SQIVND (reference sequence). The length of the CDR3 is 16 residues. The CDR3: CASSIGGSRGGETQYF. DNA for the CDR3: TGTGCCAGTAGTATAGGGGGCAGTCGAGGAGGAGAGACCCAGTACTTC.

The rearrangement joins TRBV28 to TRBJ1-1; 7 nucleotides align to TRBD1. The junction had 5 bases not matched to a gene; V was cut back by 5 bases and J by 2 bases. The germline V gene has CDR1 MDHEN and CDR2 SYDVKM. This CDR3 is built from 14 residues. The DNA of the CDR3 is TGTGCCAGCAGTCCCGGACAGGCTAACACTGAAGCTTTCTTT. The encoded protein is CASSPGQANTEAFF.

The DNA for the CDR3 is TGTGCCAGCAGCTTGGGCGTTGATAGCAATCAGCCCCAGCATTTT. Translating gives CASSLGVDSNQPQHF. The chain couples TRBV5-4 to TRBJ1-5; unclear D gene. The CDR3 contains 15 residues. The V gene's germline CDR1 is SGHNT and CDR2 YYREEE (reference sequence). The V gene lost 0 bases and the J gene lost 0 bases, with 7 bases spanning the gap.

This clone was found once. The genes are TRBV6-8 and TRBJ2-7; 9 nucleotides line up with TRBD1. The germline CDR1 and CDR2 sequences are MNHGY and SAAAGT. The CDR3 loop spans 14 amino acids. The junction had 7 bases not matched to a gene; V was cut back by 6 bases and J by 4 bases. CDR3 region: CASRRNRGLYEQYF. In nucleotides, the CDR3 is TGTGCCAGCAGACGAAACAGGGGGCTTTACGAGCAGTACTTC.

Remarks on this clone: The identical CDR3 is also encoded by other nucleotide sequences in the sample. The J gene is TRBJ2-5, the V gene TRBV25-1; tentative D call: TRBD1 (5 bases). CDR3 length: 13 residues. Germline-derived CDR1 and CDR2 are MGHDK and SYGVNS. The V gene lost 4 bases and the J gene lost 2 bases, with 8 bases spanning the gap. The CDR3 reads CASSVSGQETQYF. As DNA, the CDR3 is TGTGCCAGCAGTGTCTCAGGGCAAGAGACCCAGTACTTC.

The chain recombines TRBV28 with TRBJ1-4; D might be TRBD1 (5 bases). V was trimmed by 6 bases and J by 1 base, leaving 18 bases between them. This CDR3 has 17 residues. The germline V gene has CDR1 MDHEN and CDR2 SYDVKM. As DNA, the CDR3 is TGTGCCAGCAGCCCCATCGACAGCTCCCGAACTAATGAAAAACTGTTTTTT. Encoded protein: CASSPIDSSRTNEKLFF.

In regard to this clone: Other DNA variants within this sample encode the same CDR3. The chain employs TRBV5-1 and TRBJ2-3, with D possibly matching TRBD2 (6 bases). Germline V CDR1 and CDR2: SGHRS, YFSETQ. The length of the CDR3 is 15 residues. The V and J ends lost 1 base and 0 bases respectively, with 9 bases between them. CDR3 region: CASSLNGGSTDTQYF. As DNA, the CDR3 is TGCGCCAGCAGCTTGAACGGGGGTAGCACAGATACGCAGTATTTT.

The chain joins TRBV6-5 to TRBJ1-4, with D tentatively TRBD1 (5 bases). This CDR3 has 15 amino acids. V was cut by 5 bases and J by 7 bases, with 17 bases left in between. Germline V gene sequence: CDR1 MNHEY, CDR2 SVGAGI. The CDR3 loop is CASSKSGGSVEKLFF. The CDR3 nucleotides are TGTGCCAGCAGTAAAAGCGGGGGTTCGGTTGAAAAACTGTTTTTT.